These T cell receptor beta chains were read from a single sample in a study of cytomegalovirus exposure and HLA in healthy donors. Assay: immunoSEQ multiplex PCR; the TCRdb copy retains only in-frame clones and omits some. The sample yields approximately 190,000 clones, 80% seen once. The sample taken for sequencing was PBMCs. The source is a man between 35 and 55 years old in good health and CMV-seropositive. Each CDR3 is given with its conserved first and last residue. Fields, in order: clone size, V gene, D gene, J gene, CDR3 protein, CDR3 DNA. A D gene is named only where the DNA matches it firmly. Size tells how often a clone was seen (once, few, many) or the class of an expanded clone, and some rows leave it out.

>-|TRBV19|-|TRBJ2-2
CASSIESSTGELFF
TGTGCCAGTAGTATAGAGTCCAGTACCGGGGAGCTGTTTTTT
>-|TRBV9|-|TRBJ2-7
CASSEGGPYEQYF
TGTGCCAGCAGCGAGGGGGGGCCCTACGAGCAGTACTTC
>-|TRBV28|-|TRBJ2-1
CASSLIGTEQFF
TGTGCCAGCAGTTTAATTGGCACTGAGCAGTTCTTC
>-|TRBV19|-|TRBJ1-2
CASSIIVSNYGYTF
TGTGCCAGTAGTATAATAGTGTCTAACTATGGCTACACCTTC
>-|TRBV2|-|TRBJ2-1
CASSQQENEQFF
TGTGCCAGCAGCCAACAGGAAAATGAGCAGTTCTTC
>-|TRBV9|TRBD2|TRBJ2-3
CASSYGGTSTDTQYF
TGTGCCAGCAGCTACGGGGGGACTAGCACAGATACGCAGTATTTT
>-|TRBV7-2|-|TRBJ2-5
CASSFYETQYF
TGTGCCAGCAGCTTTTATGAGACCCAGTACTTC
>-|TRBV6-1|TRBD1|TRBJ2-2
CASSQGQVQSGELFF
TGTGCCAGCAGTCAAGGACAGGTTCAGAGCGGGGAGCTGTTTTTT
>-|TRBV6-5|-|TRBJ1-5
CASSRGSEPQHF
TGTGCCAGCAGCAGGGGCTCAGAGCCCCAGCATTTT
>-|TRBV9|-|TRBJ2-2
CASSVRPAGELFF
TGTGCCAGCAGCGTGAGGCCCGCCGGGGAGCTGTTTTTT
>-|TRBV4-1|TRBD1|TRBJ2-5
CASSHRGQRFQETQYF
TGCGCCAGCAGCCACAGGGGGCAACGGTTCCAAGAGACCCAGTACTTC
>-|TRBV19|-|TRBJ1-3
CASSIRGTLSGNTIYF
TGTGCCAGTAGTATACGGGGGACCCTTTCTGGAAACACCATATATTTT
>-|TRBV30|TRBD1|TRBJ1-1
CACPGTENTEAFF
TGTGCCTGCCCCGGGACAGAGAACACTGAAGCTTTCTTT
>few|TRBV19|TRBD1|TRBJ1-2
CASSTRTGEVSGYTF
TGTGCCAGTAGCACGCGGACAGGGGAAGTTAGTGGCTACACCTTC
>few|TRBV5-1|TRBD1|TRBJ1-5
CASSVTGGGQPQHF
TGCGCCAGCAGCGTAACAGGGGGCGGTCAGCCCCAGCATTTT
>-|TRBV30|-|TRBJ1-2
CAWSVGSNYGYTF
TGTGCCTGGAGTGTTGGGAGTAACTATGGCTACACCTTC
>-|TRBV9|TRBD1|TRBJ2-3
CASSVVGQGGTDTQYF
TGTGCCAGCAGCGTAGTTGGACAGGGAGGAACAGATACGCAGTATTTT
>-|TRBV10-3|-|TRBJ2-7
CAISDGPGFREQYF
TGTGCCATCAGTGACGGACCGGGGTTCAGAGAGCAGTACTTC
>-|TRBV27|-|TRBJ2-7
CASSFSTNDKQYF
TGTGCCAGCAGTTTCTCCACGAATGACAAGCAGTACTTC
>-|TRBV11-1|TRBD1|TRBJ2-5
CASSQGPGTGETQYF
TGTGCCAGCAGCCAAGGTCCCGGGACAGGGGAGACCCAGTACTTC
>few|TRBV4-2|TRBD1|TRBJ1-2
CASSAQGALFGYTF
TGTGCCAGCAGCGCACAGGGGGCGCTCTTCGGCTACACCTTC
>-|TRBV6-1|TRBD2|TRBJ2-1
CASSATSGALHNEQFF
TGTGCCAGCAGTGCGACTAGCGGGGCACTACACAATGAGCAGTTCTTC
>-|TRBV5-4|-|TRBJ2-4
CASSSGVLNIQYF
TGTGCCAGCAGCTCAGGGGTATTGAACATTCAGTACTTC
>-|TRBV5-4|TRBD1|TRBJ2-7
CASSPPGQGSYEQYF
TGTGCCAGCAGCCCCCCGGGACAGGGGTCCTACGAGCAGTACTTC
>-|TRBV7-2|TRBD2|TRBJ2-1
CASSLSLRGGLGEQFF
TGTGCCAGCAGCTTGTCCCTGCGGGGGGGCCTGGGTGAGCAGTTCTTC
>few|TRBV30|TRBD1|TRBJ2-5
CAWSEGTGGQETQYF
TGTGCCTGGAGTGAGGGGACAGGGGGACAAGAGACCCAGTACTTC
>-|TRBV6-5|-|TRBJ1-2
CASSGRISSGYTF
TGTGCCAGCAGTGGGCGTATTAGTTCCGGCTACACCTTC
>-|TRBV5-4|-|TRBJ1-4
CASSLQGSKEKLFF
TGTGCCAGCAGCTTACAGGGTTCGAAGGAAAAACTGTTTTTT
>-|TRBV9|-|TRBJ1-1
CASSVAGTLNTEAFF
TGTGCCAGCAGCGTCGCCGGGACTTTAAACACTGAAGCTTTCTTT
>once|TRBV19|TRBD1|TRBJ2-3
CASSIAGTGPDTQYF
TGTGCCAGTAGTATAGCCGGGACAGGACCAGATACGCAGTATTTT
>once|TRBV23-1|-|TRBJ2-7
CASSQSRGYEQYF
TGCGCCAGCAGTCAATCCCGAGGCTACGAGCAGTACTTC
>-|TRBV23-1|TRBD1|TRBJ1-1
CASSQTKGQAEEEAFF
TGCGCCAGCAGTCAAACAAAGGGACAGGCAGAAGAGGAAGCTTTCTTT
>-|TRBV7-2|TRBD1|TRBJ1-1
CASSFRTGGKTEAFF
TGTGCCAGCAGCTTCCGGACAGGGGGAAAAACTGAAGCTTTCTTT
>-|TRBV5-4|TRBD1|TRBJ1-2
CASSLDRGLCTF
TGTGCCAGCAGCTTGGACAGGGGGCTTTGTACCTTC
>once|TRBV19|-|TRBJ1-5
CASSIRDSNQPQHF
TGTGCCAGTAGTATACGGGATAGCAATCAGCCCCAGCATTTT
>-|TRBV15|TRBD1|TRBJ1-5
CATSRETGDQPQHF
TGTGCCACCAGCAGAGAAACAGGGGATCAGCCCCAGCATTTT
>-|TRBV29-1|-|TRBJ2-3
CSVVSSSTDTQYF
TGCAGCGTGGTCTCCAGTAGCACAGATACGCAGTATTTT
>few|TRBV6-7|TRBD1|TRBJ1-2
CASSPPTGVDGYTF
TGTGCCAGCAGTCCCCCCACAGGGGTGGATGGCTACACCTTC
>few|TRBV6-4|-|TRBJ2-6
CASSEKGVSGANVLTF
TGTGCCAGCAGTGAAAAAGGGGTTTCTGGGGCCAACGTCCTGACTTTC
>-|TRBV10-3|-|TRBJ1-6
CAISEGQVDSPLHF
TGTGCCATCAGTGAAGGCCAGGTGGATTCACCCCTCCACTTT
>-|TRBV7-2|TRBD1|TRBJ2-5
CASSSGTAETQYF
TGTGCCAGCAGCTCCGGGACAGCGGAGACCCAGTACTTC
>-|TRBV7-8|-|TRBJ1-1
CASSLANGRDAFF
TGTGCCAGCAGCTTAGCGAACGGTAGAGATGCTTTCTTT
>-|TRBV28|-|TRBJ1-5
CASSGGRLQPQHF
TGTGCCAGCAGCGGAGGAAGGTTACAGCCCCAGCATTTT